These 26 T cell receptor beta chains were sequenced from one sample in a study of response to subunit inactivated influenza vaccine. TCRdb independently ran MiXCR on the RT-PCR reads; one entry per CDR3 protein. The profile shows about 160,000 distinct CDR3 sequences, over 8.5% of them singletons. Specimen: CD8+ T cells sorted from PBMCs, collected 23 to 25 months after vaccination. These TCRs come from a man aged 50 to 69 who received an inactivated influenza vaccine.

This clonotype was picked up many times. The chain has TRBV3-1 and TRBJ2-2, with D possibly TRBD2 on 6 matching bases. V was trimmed by 0 bases and J by 6 bases, leaving 14 bases between them. The CDR3 runs 16 residues. Germline values: CDR1 LGHDT, CDR2 YNNKEL (reference sequence). The CDR3: CASSQEWGREAGELFF. DNA for the CDR3: TGTGCCAGCAGCCAAGAATGGGGTAGGGAGGCCGGGGAGCTGTTTTTT.

The chain joins TRBV7-9 to TRBJ1-1, with unresolved D. The CDR3 is made up of 15 amino acids. V lost 2 bases and J lost 0, with 10 bases in between. CDR1 and CDR2 (germline): SEHNR, FQNEAQ (reference sequence). The CDR3, as DNA: TGTGCCAGCAGCTTATCATCGGGCGTGAACACTGAAGCTTTCTTT. It specifies CASSLSSGVNTEAFF.

In DNA form, the CDR3 reads TGCAGTGCTAGAGTCAAGGGGGCCGCATTGAACACTGAAGCTTTCTTT. Its protein product is CSARVKGAALNTEAFF. The rearrangement uses TRBV20-1 and TRBJ1-1; 7 bases map to TRBD1. Trimming at V came to 1 base and at J to 0 bases, leaving 8 bases not matched to a gene. The CDR3 spans 16 residues. CDR1 is DFQATT, CDR2 SNEGSKA, per germline (reference sequence).

The V and J genes are TRBV3-1 and TRBJ2-3; either TRBD1 or TRBD2 may fit D (5 bases each). CDR1 and CDR2 from the germline V gene are LGHDT and YNNKEL (reference sequence). The CDR3 has 14 residues. Deletions cut 4 bases from V and 4 bases from J, with 12 bases between. In DNA, the CDR3 is TGTGCCAGCAGCCCTGTATGGGACCCAGATACGCAGTATTTT. This sequence encodes CASSPVWDPDTQYF.

This clonotype was found a few times. The CDR3 nucleotides read TGTGCCAGCAGCATGTCAGGGGGCGGCCAAGAGACCCAGTACTTC. The encoded protein is CASSMSGGGQETQYF. V is TRBV2 and J is TRBJ2-5, with 8 bases identical to TRBD1. There are 15 residues in the CDR3. Germline CDR1 SNHLY, CDR2 FYNNEI. V shed 6 bases and J 1 base; nucleotides not matched to a gene: 7. The entire variable domain, with the rest obtained from reference TRBV2 and TRBJ2-5, is as follows: EPEVTQTPSHQVTQMGQEVILRCVPISNHLYFYWYRQILGQKVEFLVSFYNNEISEKSEIFDDQFSVERPDGSNFTLKIRSTKLEDSAMYFCASSMSGGGQETQYFGPGTRLLVL.

Of note for this clonotype: One end of the junction fails to match germline, which may point to a read error. The genes are TRBV2 and TRBJ2-7, with D possibly TRBD2 on 7 matching bases. The germline V gene encodes CDR1 SNHLY and CDR2 FYNNEI. The CDR3 is 15 residues long. The CDR3: CASSEGATSSHEQYF. For the CDR3, the DNA is TGTGCCAGCAGTGAGGGGGCGACTAGCTCCCACGAGCAGTACTTC.

This clonotype was recorded at least ten times. The chain employs TRBV4-3 and TRBJ2-1; 9 bases agree with TRBD1. Per the germline V gene, CDR1 is LGHNA and CDR2 is YSLEER. V lost 1 base to trimming and J lost 4 bases; unmatched junction nucleotides: 2. CDR3 length: 15 residues. CDR3 in amino acids: CASSQGTGVYNEQFF. For the CDR3, the DNA is TGCGCCAGCAGCCAAGGGACAGGGGTGTACAATGAGCAGTTCTTC.

This clonotype was counted a few times. The rearrangement joins TRBV19 to TRBJ2-1; tentative D call: TRBD2 (6 bases). Trimming took off 1 base at V and 9 bases at J, with 10 bases between the two ends. Per germline, CDR1 LNHDA and CDR2 SQIVND (reference sequence). The CDR3 is made up of 13 amino acids. The CDR3 coding sequence is TGTGCCAGTAGTATAGGACTAGGGAGTGAGCAGTTCTTC. This sequence encodes CASSIGLGSEQFF.

This clonotype was detected only a few times. V gene TRBV11-2 combines with J gene TRBJ2-1; D unclear. Trimming left V 4 bases short and J 3 bases short, with 13 bases between. The CDR3 has 15 amino acids. Germline loops: CDR1 SGHAT, CDR2 FQNNGV. The CDR3 DNA follows: TGTGCCAGCAGCTCTGGACGGCTCCTCTACAATGAGCAGTTCTTC. It translates to CASSSGRLLYNEQFF.

This clonotype has just a few counts. This chain connects TRBV6-5 to TRBJ1-1, with D hard to call. V shed 0 bases and J shed 0 bases, with 14 bases lying between them. Looked up from germline, CDR1 is MNHEY and CDR2 is SVGAGI. The CDR3 totals 17 residues. DNA for the CDR3: TGTGCCAGCAGTTACTCTACAGCTTACCGCATGAACACTGAAGCTTTCTTT. It yields the protein CASSYSTAYRMNTEAFF.

This sequence joins TRBV7-8 and TRBJ2-5; tentatively, D is TRBD2 (5 bases). This CDR3 contains 13 residues. From germline, CDR1 is SGHVS and CDR2 FQNEAQ. Trimming stripped 8 bases from V and 5 bases from J, with 15 bases between. The CDR3 nucleotides read TGTGCCAGCCATTATCCCCCGGGGGAGACCCAGTACTTC. Amino acids: CASHYPPGETQYF.

With regard to this clonotype: This may arise from a read error, as a much more abundant clone is one base away. The CDR3 reads CASSLQQGWEEKLFF. CDR3 DNA sequence: TGTGCCAGCAGTTTACAACAGGGGTGGGAAGAAAAACTGTTTTTT. This chain uses TRBV27 with TRBJ1-4; 7 nucleotides line up with TRBD1. This CDR3 contains 15 residues. Germline CDR1 and CDR2: MNHEY and SMNVEV (reference sequence). J was trimmed by 8 bases and V by 2 bases; bases with no gene match: 8.

In this sample, this clonotype turned up a few times. This chain links TRBV30 with TRBJ1-2; 9 positions agree with TRBD1. The trim removed 2 bases at V and 3 bases at J, leaving 10 bases unmatched. The CDR3 is made up of 16 amino acids. From germline, CDR1 is GTSNPN and CDR2 SVGIG (reference sequence). CDR3 region: CAWSPPGQGRYYGYTF. The CDR3 DNA follows: TGTGCCTGGAGTCCTCCGGGACAGGGAAGATACTATGGCTACACCTTC.

The V call is TRBV12-3 or TRBV12-4, the J call TRBJ2-7; 8 nucleotides line up with TRBD2. The CDR3 consists of 16 residues. The trim removed 3 bases at V and 2 bases at J, leaving 9 bases unmatched. In nucleotides, the CDR3 is TGTGCCAGCAGTTTCAGGGCCCCGGGACTAGCCTACGAGCAGTACTTC. Translating gives CASSFRAPGLAYEQYF.

The genes are TRBV14 and TRBJ2-6; D not certain. This CDR3 is built from 17 residues. With 6 bases removed from V and 0 bases from J, the gap between germline ends came to 15 bases. Germline CDR1 and CDR2: SGHDN and FVKESK. This chain's CDR3 is CASSAGSGISGANVLTF. The DNA of the CDR3 is TGTGCCAGCAGTGCCGGGTCTGGCATCTCTGGGGCCAACGTCCTGACTTTC.

The V and J genes are TRBV9 and TRBJ2-5; 13 nucleotides agree with TRBD2. Per germline, CDR1 SGDLS and CDR2 YYNGEE. With 3 bases clipped from V and 5 bases from J, the junction kept 7 bases outside the gene matches. This CDR3 contains 16 residues. The CDR3 reads CASSDTSGGADETQYF. DNA of the CDR3: TGTGCCAGCAGCGACACTAGCGGGGGGGCCGACGAGACCCAGTACTTC.

This clonotype was counted between two and nine times. The chain employs TRBV28 and TRBJ2-7, with D possibly being TRBD2 (6 bases). V was cut by 5 bases and J by 6 bases, with 14 bases left in between. Per germline, CDR1 MDHEN and CDR2 SYDVKM. CDR3 size: 13 residues. DNA of the CDR3: TGTGCCAGCAGTCGAGAGGGACTCCGCGAGCAGTACTTC. Translating gives CASSREGLREQYF.

The chain has TRBV6-5 and TRBJ2-1; TRBD2 matches 14 bases. Germline trimming cut 0 bases from V and 8 bases from J; bases unmatched to any gene: 9. Germline CDR1 is MNHEY and CDR2 is SVGAGI. The CDR3 has 18 residues. The chain's CDR3 is CASSYSRLAGGSGHEQFF. Here the CDR3 DNA reads TGTGCCAGCAGTTACTCAAGACTAGCGGGGGGGTCTGGACATGAGCAGTTCTTC.

This clonotype has ten or more counts. The chain links TRBV6-2 or TRBV6-3 to TRBJ2-1; weak D call: TRBD2 (7 bases). Germline V lookup: CDR1 MNHEY, CDR2 SVGEGT. Trimming removed 0 bases at V and 1 base at J, with 10 bases between. The CDR3 runs to 16 residues. CDR3 nucleotides: TGTGCCAGCAGTTACTCGGCGGGGGCATCCTACAATGAGCAGTTCTTC. This encodes CASSYSAGASYNEQFF.

This clonotype was detected only a few times. The chain employs TRBV12-3 or TRBV12-4 and TRBJ2-2; D is unclear. V dropped 5 bases and J dropped 1 base, with 8 bases sitting between them. This CDR3 is built from 14 residues. For the CDR3, the DNA is TGTGCCAGCAGTCCGGACGGGAACACCGGGGAGCTGTTTTTT. Translating it yields CASSPDGNTGELFF.

This clonotype has ten or more counts. V is TRBV29-1 and J is TRBJ2-7, with 10 bases matching TRBD1. V lost 7 bases, J lost 5 bases, and 20 bases stayed unmatched. The V gene's germline CDR1 is SQVTM and CDR2 ANQGSEA. This CDR3 is 17 amino acids long. The CDR3 spells CSASPNTGTGEWDEQYF. CDR3 nucleotide sequence: TGCAGCGCCTCACCGAACACCGGGACAGGGGAATGGGACGAGCAGTACTTC.

This clonotype was counted between two and nine times. The rearrangement uses TRBV27 and TRBJ2-5, with TRBD1 matching 11 bases. This CDR3 has 16 residues. Per the germline V gene, CDR1 is MNHEY and CDR2 is SMNVEV (reference sequence). The trim removed 0 bases at V and 4 bases at J, leaving 4 bases unmatched. The CDR3 spells CASSLSGTGGIETQYF. The CDR3 DNA reads as TGTGCCAGCAGTTTATCGGGGACAGGGGGAATAGAGACCCAGTACTTC.

This clonotype has only a few counts. The chain joins TRBV7-9 to TRBJ2-7; D is possibly TRBD2 (5 bases). V lost 6 bases, J lost 1 base, and 10 bases lay in between. The CDR3 loop spans 13 amino acids. CDR1 is SEHNR, CDR2 FQNEAQ, per germline (reference sequence). As DNA, the CDR3 is TGTGCCAGCAGTCATCGGGGTTCCTACGAGCAGTACTTC. Translating gives CASSHRGSYEQYF.

This clonotype has more than one count but fewer than ten. This chain links TRBV28 with TRBJ2-7; 8 bases align to TRBD2. This CDR3 is 15 amino acids long. From germline, CDR1 is MDHEN and CDR2 SYDVKM. V shed 2 bases, J shed 3 bases, and the junction held 6 bases outside the gene matches. The CDR3 reads CASSLRTSGYYEQYF. The DNA for the CDR3 is TGTGCCAGCAGTTTAAGAACTAGCGGCTACTACGAGCAGTACTTC.

CDR3 region: CASSRPQGLEETQYF. Written as DNA, the CDR3 is TGTGCCAGCAGCCGACCACAGGGACTAGAAGAGACCCAGTACTTC. The chain links TRBV7-9 to TRBJ2-5; the match to TRBD2 covers 8 bases. Germline V gene sequence: CDR1 SEHNR, CDR2 FQNEAQ (reference sequence). With 5 bases clipped from V and 3 bases from J, the junction kept 8 bases outside the gene matches. This CDR3 is 15 amino acids long.

The sample holds a few counts of this clonotype. The chain recombines TRBV5-1 with TRBJ2-2, with TRBD2 identical over 13 bases. The CDR3 runs to 15 residues. Trimming took 4 bases from V and 5 from J; bases not matched to a gene: 2. The V gene's germline CDR1 is SGHRS and CDR2 YFSETQ. CDR3 in amino acids: CASSVGLAGTGELFF. The CDR3 bases are TGCGCCAGCAGCGTGGGACTAGCGGGAACCGGGGAGCTGTTTTTT.